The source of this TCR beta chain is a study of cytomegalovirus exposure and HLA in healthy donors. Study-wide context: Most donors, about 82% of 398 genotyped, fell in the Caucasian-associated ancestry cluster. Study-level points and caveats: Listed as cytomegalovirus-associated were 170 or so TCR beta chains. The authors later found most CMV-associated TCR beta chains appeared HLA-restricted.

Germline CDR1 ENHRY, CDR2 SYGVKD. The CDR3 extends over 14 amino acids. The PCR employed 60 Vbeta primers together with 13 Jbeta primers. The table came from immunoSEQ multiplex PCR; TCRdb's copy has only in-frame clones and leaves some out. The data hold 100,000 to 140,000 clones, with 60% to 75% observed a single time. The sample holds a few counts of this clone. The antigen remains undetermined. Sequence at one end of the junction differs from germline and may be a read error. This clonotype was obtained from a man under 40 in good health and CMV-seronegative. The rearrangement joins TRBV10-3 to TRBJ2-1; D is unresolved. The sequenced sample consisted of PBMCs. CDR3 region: CASSPSYGANEQFF. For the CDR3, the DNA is TGTGCCAGCAGTCCTAGTTACGGTGCCAATGAGCAGTTCTTC.